The clone carrying this T cell receptor beta chain was picked up a small number of times. The CDR3 sequence is 14 residues long. The V end lost 3 bases, the J end lost 2 bases, and 6 bases lay between the germline ends. Looked up from germline, CDR1 is SGDLS and CDR2 is YYNGEE. Clones were read by immunoSEQ multiplex PCR, and TCRdb kept only the in-frame ones, dropping some. The sample includes 72,000 or so clones, around four fifths of them seen just once. These data are taken from a study of T cell clones after liver transplantation. Overall study: Blood was drawn pre-transplant, before withdrawal, and after full or failed withdrawal.

The chain is built from TRBV9 and TRBJ1-6, with no clear D. This receptor was identified in a human patient who received a liver transplant. The graft donor may account for some of the T cells. The sample here was CD4+ T cells from blood, taken at the 22-month timepoint. The DNA for the CDR3 is TGTGCCAGCAGCGCCAGGACCTATAATTCACCCCTCCACTTT. Translating it yields CASSARTYNSPLHF. Full variable domain (remainder filled in from reference TRBV9 and TRBJ1-6): DSGVTQTPKHLITATGQRVTLRCSPRSGDLSVYWYQQSLDQGLQFLIQYYNGEERAKGNILERFSAQQFPDLHSELNLSSLELGDSALYFCASSARTYNSPLHFGNGTRLTVT.